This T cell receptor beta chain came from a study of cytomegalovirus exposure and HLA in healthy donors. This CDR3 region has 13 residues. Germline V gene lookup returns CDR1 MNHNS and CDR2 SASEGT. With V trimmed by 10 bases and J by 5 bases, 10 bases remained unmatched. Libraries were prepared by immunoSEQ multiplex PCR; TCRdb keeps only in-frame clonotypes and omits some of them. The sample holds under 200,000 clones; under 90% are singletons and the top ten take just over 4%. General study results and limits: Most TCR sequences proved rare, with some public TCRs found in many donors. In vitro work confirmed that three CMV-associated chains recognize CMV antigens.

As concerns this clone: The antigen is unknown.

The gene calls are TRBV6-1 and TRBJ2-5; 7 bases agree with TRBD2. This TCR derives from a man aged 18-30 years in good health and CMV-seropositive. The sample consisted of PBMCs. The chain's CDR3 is CATQGLLMETQYF. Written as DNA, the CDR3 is TGTGCCACCCAGGGACTATTGATGGAGACCCAGTACTTC.